These 31 T cell receptor beta chains were all obtained from the same sample, sequenced in a study of T cell responses to AZD1222 COVID-19 vaccine. Data came from immunoSEQ multiplex PCR; TCRdb stores just in-frame clones and leaves some out. The sample carries 150,000 to 200,000 clones, over 75% recorded once. Material: peripheral blood, obtained on day 0 of AZD1222 vaccination. The receptors here all came from an adult in good health.

This rearrangement joins TRBV7-8 to TRBJ2-3, with 14 bases fitting TRBD2. The CDR3 contains 17 residues. The trim removed 4 bases at V and 6 bases at J, leaving 9 bases unmatched. Germline-derived CDR1 and CDR2 are SGHVS and FQNEAQ. The CDR3 nucleotides read TGTGCCAGCAGCTCCAGACTAGCGGGGGGGTTGAGGGATACGCAGTATTTT. This translates into CASSSRLAGGLRDTQYF.

This clone was seen once. V is TRBV7-9 and J is TRBJ2-7, with a weak D call TRBD2 (7 bases). Trimming removed 5 bases at V and 4 bases at J, with 15 bases between. This CDR3 is built from 14 residues. Germline CDR1 SEHNR, CDR2 FQNEAQ (reference sequence). The CDR3 DNA reads TGTGCCAGCAGCCCGGGGGCGGGGGTTTACGAGCAGTACTTC. Translated: CASSPGAGVYEQYF.

The rearrangement uses TRBV19 and TRBJ1-2; 7 bases match TRBD1. Germline-derived CDR1 and CDR2 are LNHDA and SQIVND (reference sequence). Unmatched junction bases numbered 2, after V lost 5 bases and J lost 2 bases. The CDR3 totals 13 residues. In DNA form, the CDR3 reads TGTGCCAGTAGTCGGGACAGCAACTATGGCTACACCTTC. Translating it yields CASSRDSNYGYTF.

The V and J genes are TRBV11-2 and TRBJ1-5; maybe TRBD1 (6 bases). Germline V lookup: CDR1 SGHAT, CDR2 FQNNGV. V was trimmed by 5 bases and J by 5 bases, leaving 13 bases between them. The CDR3 consists of 14 residues. The CDR3 nucleotides read TGTGCCAGCAGCCCGGGGACAAATTATCAGCCCCAGCATTTT. Its translation: CASSPGTNYQPQHF.

J is TRBJ1-1 and V is TRBV9; D unresolved. Germline V gives CDR1 SGDLS, CDR2 YYNGEE. CDR3 length: 13 amino acids. Trimming cost V 0 bases and J 0 bases, with 3 bases left between them. For the CDR3, the DNA is TGTGCCAGCAGCGTAGCAGTGAACACTGAAGCTTTCTTT. Protein sequence: CASSVAVNTEAFF.

This chain connects TRBV6-4 to TRBJ1-1, with unresolved D. Per germline, CDR1 MRHNA and CDR2 SNTAGT. V was trimmed by 6 bases and J by 4 bases, leaving 15 bases between them. This CDR3 has 14 residues. This CDR3 reads CASRLGAWSTEAFF. The CDR3 DNA sequence: TGTGCCAGCAGGCTAGGAGCTTGGAGCACTGAAGCTTTCTTT.

This chain uses TRBV7-7 with TRBJ2-2; TRBD1 aligns across 9 bases. CDR3 length equals 13 residues. Germline values: CDR1 SSHAT, CDR2 FNYEAQ (reference sequence). CDR3 coding DNA: TGTGCTAGCGGACAGGGGTTTGCCGGGGAGCTGTTTTTT. It yields the protein CASGQGFAGELFF.

This clone was observed a few times. This chain connects TRBV21-1 to TRBJ1-6. TRBV21-1 corresponds to a pseudogene. This CDR3 has 16 residues. CDR3 sequence (DNA): TGTGCCAGCAGCAAGCTCGGGAGCGCGGGTAATTCACCCCTCCACTTT. Its protein product is CASSKLGSAGNSPLHF.

This chain connects TRBV3-1 (or the pseudogene TRBV3-2) to TRBJ1-1, with D tentatively TRBD1 (6 bases). The CDR3 length is 13 residues. Germline CDR1 is LGHDT and CDR2 is YNNKEL (reference sequence). V shed 1 base and J shed 10 bases, with 13 bases lying between them. CDR3: CASSQVRGGRAFF. In DNA, the CDR3 is TGTGCCAGCAGCCAAGTCCGAGGGGGGCGAGCTTTCTTT.

The chain links TRBV27 to TRBJ2-7; 8 nucleotides match TRBD2. The CDR3 has 15 amino acids. The V and J ends lost 2 bases and 0 bases, in that order; junction bases with no gene match: 3. Germline CDR1 reads MNHEY; CDR2 reads SMNVEV (reference sequence). The CDR3 DNA is TGTGCCAGCAGTTTAGCGGGGGGTCTCTCCTACGAGCAGTACTTC. Translating it yields CASSLAGGLSYEQYF.

The chain carries TRBV19 and TRBJ1-5; TRBD1 might be the D (5 bases). Germline CDR1 LNHDA, CDR2 SQIVND (reference sequence). Trimming removed 6 bases from V and 3 bases from J, with 9 bases in between. The CDR3 consists of 13 residues. In DNA form, the CDR3 reads TGTGCCAGTAGATACAGGTACAATCAGCCCCAGCATTTT. Residues: CASRYRYNQPQHF. Full variable domain (remainder filled in from reference TRBV19 and TRBJ1-5): DGGITQSPKYLFRKEGQNVTLSCEQNLNHDAMYWYRQDPGQGLRLIYYSQIVNDFQKGDIAEGYSVSREKKESFPLTVTSAQKNPTAFYLCASRYRYNQPQHFGDGTRLSIL.

The rearrangement links TRBV7-8 to TRBJ1-5; no firm D call. CDR3 size: 16 residues. Germline CDR1 and CDR2: SGHVS and FQNEAQ. V shed 2 bases and J shed 4 bases, with 15 bases lying between them. The CDR3 protein is CASSLSAIMGNQPQHF. DNA of the CDR3: TGTGCCAGCAGCTTATCAGCGATAATGGGGAATCAGCCCCAGCATTTT.

The count of this clone is one. V and J are TRBV7-6 and TRBJ1-2, with 7 bases that match TRBD1. Germline trimming cut 5 bases from V and 0 bases from J; bases unmatched to any gene: 9. The CDR3 is 16 residues long. Germline V gives CDR1 SGHVS, CDR2 FNYEAQ. As DNA, the CDR3 is TGTGCCAGCAGCCTCCCGCGGGACAGCCCTAACTATGGCTACACCTTC. Protein product: CASSLPRDSPNYGYTF.

This clone was detected only once. The chain employs TRBV6-6 and TRBJ1-1; a weak D match, TRBD1 (5 bases). The CDR3 spans 16 residues. Looked up from germline, CDR1 is MNHNY and CDR2 is SVGAGI (reference sequence). With 5 bases removed from V and 1 base from J, the gap between germline ends came to 17 bases. The chain's CDR3 is CASSASVGAENTEAFF. In DNA form, the CDR3 reads TGTGCCAGCAGTGCATCCGTAGGGGCGGAGAACACTGAAGCTTTCTTT.

This chain uses TRBV6-4 with TRBJ1-4, with D unresolved. V was trimmed by 2 bases and J by 8 bases, leaving 9 bases between them. The CDR3 spans 13 residues. Germline CDR1 and CDR2: MRHNA and SNTAGT. CDR3 coding DNA: TGTGCCAGCAGTGACAGCAAAGGAGAAAAACTGTTTTTT. Residues: CASSDSKGEKLFF.

V and J are TRBV7-2 and TRBJ1-2; D is undetermined. Trimming removed 5 bases at V and 6 bases at J, with 19 bases between. CDR1 SGHTA and CDR2 FQGNSA come from the germline V gene. This CDR3 spans 15 amino acids. The CDR3 nucleotides are TGTGCCAGCAGCGTCAAAGTAGGGTTTCAAGATGGCTACACCTTC. Its protein product is CASSVKVGFQDGYTF.

The rearrangement uses TRBV4-2 and TRBJ1-2, with D perhaps TRBD1 (5 bases). This CDR3 comprises 18 residues. V was pared by 1 base and J by 4 bases, with 22 bases between. The germline V gene encodes CDR1 LGHNA and CDR2 YNFKEQ. The DNA of the CDR3 is TGTGCCAGCAGCCAAGTTGCCCAAGTTGGGGCGGCACTCTATGGCTACACCTTC. Translation: CASSQVAQVGAALYGYTF.

CDR3 sequence reads: CASSIPDRGLTGELFF. CDR3 coding DNA: TGTGCCAGCAGCATTCCGGACAGGGGATTAACCGGGGAGCTGTTTTTT. The chain recombines TRBV9 with TRBJ2-2; 9 bases agree with TRBD1. The CDR3 runs to 16 residues. The V gene end was trimmed by 4 bases and the J gene end by 5 bases; junction bases not matched to a gene: 9. Germline V lookup: CDR1 SGDLS, CDR2 YYNGEE.

This chain uses TRBV7-9 with TRBJ2-7, with D unresolved. Trimming stripped 1 base from V and 3 bases from J, with 13 bases between. Germline-derived CDR1 and CDR2 are SEHNR and FQNEAQ (reference sequence). There are 15 residues in the CDR3. CDR3 protein: CASSLDPISGYEQYF. The CDR3 DNA sequence: TGTGCCAGCAGCTTAGATCCCATTTCAGGCTACGAGCAGTACTTC.

V is TRBV11-2 and J is TRBJ1-3; possibly TRBD1 for D (6 bases). Germline-derived CDR1 and CDR2 are SGHAT and FQNNGV. V lost 6 bases and J 0 bases, leaving 15 bases between the germline ends. The CDR3 contains 16 residues. Written as DNA, the CDR3 is TGTGCCAGCAGGGGGGGGCGGATCGACTCTGGAAACACCATATATTTT. This gives the protein CASRGGRIDSGNTIYF.

This clone was detected only a few times. J is TRBJ2-4 and V is TRBV11-2, with D possibly being TRBD2 (7 bases). This CDR3 is 14 amino acids long. Trimming shortened V by 3 bases and J by 7 bases, and 13 bases separated the two germline ends. Germline values: CDR1 SGHAT, CDR2 FQNNGV. The CDR3 protein is CASSFGGLENIQYF. The CDR3, as DNA: TGTGCCAGCAGCTTCGGGGGGCTGGAGAACATTCAGTACTTC.

The CDR3 reads CASSYQGGEQYF. The CDR3 coding sequence is TGTGCCAGCAGTTACCAGGGGGGCGAGCAGTACTTC. The chain has TRBV6-5 and TRBJ2-7; D is possibly TRBD1 (7 bases). This CDR3 comprises 12 residues. Germline CDR1 is MNHEY and CDR2 is SVGAGI. Trimming left V 2 bases short and J 6 bases short, with 8 bases between.

This sequence joins TRBV2 and TRBJ1-5; D might be TRBD1 (6 bases). Trimming took off 3 bases at V and 0 bases at J, with 9 bases between the two ends. This CDR3 has 15 residues. Germline values: CDR1 SNHLY, CDR2 FYNNEI. CDR3 sequence: CASSEDRLSNQPQHF. CDR3 nucleotides: TGTGCCAGCAGTGAGGACAGACTTAGCAATCAGCCCCAGCATTTT.

The chain employs TRBV24-1 and TRBJ1-5; 9 bases agree with TRBD1. The germline V gene has CDR1 KGHDR and CDR2 SFDVKD. This CDR3 has 17 residues. The V segment lost 2 bases and the J segment 0 bases; nucleotides outside the gene matches: 4. The CDR3 loop is CATSDSWDRASNQPQHF. In nucleotides, the CDR3 is TGTGCCACCAGTGATTCCTGGGACAGGGCTAGCAATCAGCCCCAGCATTTT.

This chain links TRBV2 with TRBJ2-6; possible D gene TRBD1, 5 bases. The germline V gene has CDR1 SNHLY and CDR2 FYNNEI. The CDR3 length is 14 residues. Trimming removed 6 bases from V and 0 bases from J, with 6 bases in between. CDR3 nucleotide sequence: TGTGCCAGCAGCCAGGGCTCTGGGGCCAACGTCCTGACTTTC. This gives the protein CASSQGSGANVLTF. The variable domain in full, completed from reference TRBV2 and TRBJ2-6, reads EPEVTQTPSHQVTQMGQEVILRCVPISNHLYFYWYRQILGQKVEFLVSFYNNEISEKSEIFDDQFSVERPDGSNFTLKIRSTKLEDSAMYFCASSQGSGANVLTFGAGSRLTVL.

V gene TRBV4-1 combines with J gene TRBJ2-7; D possibly corresponds to TRBD2 (6 bases). V lost 3 bases and J 3 bases, leaving 18 bases between the germline ends. CDR3 length: 16 residues. Germline V CDR1 and CDR2: MGHRA, YSYEKL. The CDR3 loop is CASSQGDGGYSYEQYF. CDR3 coding DNA: TGCGCCAGCAGCCAGGGCGACGGGGGATATAGCTACGAGCAGTACTTC.

This chain joins TRBV9 and TRBJ2-3, with no clear D. Trimming took 3 bases from V and 5 from J, leaving 7 bases between them. The CDR3 contains 12 residues. Per the germline V gene, CDR1 is SGDLS and CDR2 is YYNGEE. The CDR3 protein is CASSASLDTQYF. The CDR3 DNA is TGTGCCAGCAGCGCCTCCCTAGATACGCAGTATTTT.

V usage is TRBV6-5 and J usage is TRBJ2-5; 10 positions match TRBD2. This CDR3 region has 16 residues. Germline lookup yields CDR1 MNHEY and CDR2 SVGAGI. J gave up 5 bases and V 0 bases, and 6 bases lay outside the gene matches. The CDR3 DNA reads as TGTGCCAGCAGTTACTCCAGGACTAGCGGTGGGGAGACCCAGTACTTC. Its protein product is CASSYSRTSGGETQYF.

This chain uses TRBV19 with TRBJ1-2; D might be TRBD1 (5 bases). Trimming left V 8 bases short and J 6 bases short, with 19 bases between. This CDR3 is built from 14 residues. Germline CDR1 and CDR2: LNHDA and SQIVND (reference sequence). In DNA, the CDR3 is TGTGCCAGTCACCTCAGTGGGGGGGGTGATGGCTACACCTTC. Amino acids: CASHLSGGGDGYTF.

The genes are TRBV28 and TRBJ1-5; D remains ambiguous. V shed 2 bases and J shed 4 bases, with 6 bases lying between them. This CDR3 comprises 13 residues. Germline V gene data show CDR1 as MDHEN and CDR2 as SYDVKM. This CDR3 is CASSLRRNQPQHF. The CDR3 nucleotides are TGTGCCAGCAGTTTAAGGAGGAATCAGCCCCAGCATTTT.

The rearrangement uses TRBV28 and TRBJ1-2, with unresolved D. V was trimmed by 3 bases and J by 7 bases, leaving 12 bases between them. The CDR3 has 13 amino acids. From germline, CDR1 is MDHEN and CDR2 SYDVKM. Here the CDR3 DNA reads TGTGCCAGCAGTTTGGTAGGCCCCGGTGGCTACACCTTC. This gives the protein CASSLVGPGGYTF.